Listed below are T cell receptor beta chains from one sample, sequenced in a study of blood T cell repertoires in COVID-19. Data came from immunoSEQ multiplex PCR; TCRdb stores just in-frame clones and leaves some out. The sample includes a few hundred thousand clones, 65% to 85% of them seen just once. The sequencing input was peripheral blood. Receptors originate from a woman between 50 and 59 years old with acute or convalescent COVID-19. The CDR3 runs from the conserved cysteine through the conserved F or W.

j_call: TRBJ1-3
v_call: TRBV5-1
cdr3_aa: CASRDGIAGNTIYF

j_call: TRBJ2-7
v_call: TRBV6-2/TRBV6-3
cdr3_aa: CASSYVGVTYEQYF

j_call: TRBJ2-7
v_call: TRBV5-1
cdr3_aa: CASSRTSGDYEQYF

j_call: TRBJ1-3
v_call: TRBV19
cdr3_aa: CASTKIFGTVGYTIYF

j_call: TRBJ2-5
v_call: TRBV29-1
cdr3_aa: CSVVFFEATGGSGETQYF

j_call: TRBJ2-7
v_call: TRBV5-6
cdr3_aa: CASSRIGTGGVEQYF

j_call: TRBJ1-1
v_call: TRBV4-2
cdr3_aa: CASSQSLDMYGTEAFF

j_call: TRBJ2-2
v_call: TRBV2
cdr3_aa: CASKPWANTGELFF

j_call: TRBJ2-7
v_call: TRBV19
cdr3_aa: CASSQPRERDYEQYF

j_call: TRBJ1-1
v_call: TRBV19
cdr3_aa: CASSMRPGSGNTEAFF

j_call: TRBJ1-2
v_call: TRBV5-4
cdr3_aa: CASSLEFSDTDNYGYTF

j_call: TRBJ2-4
v_call: TRBV5-6
cdr3_aa: CASSLGAGAKNIQYF